These 3 T cell receptor beta chains came from one sample sequenced in a study of T cells in Graves' hyperthyroidism and ophthalmopathy. Amplified TCR beta CDR3 regions derived from RNA transcripts. TCR CDR3 regions were first amplified by RT-PCR with HTBI primers. MiXCR, run by TCRdb on the multiplex PCR reads, gives a single entry per CDR3 protein. The sample includes 600,000 or so distinct CDR3 sequences, roughly 15% of them seen just once. Sequencing used blood. The receptor source for this set is a woman aged 30 to 39 with Graves' hyperthyroidism.

This clonotype was recorded at least ten times. This chain links TRBV28 with TRBJ2-5, with D perhaps TRBD1 or TRBD2 (5 bases each). This CDR3 is built from 15 residues. From germline, CDR1 is MDHEN and CDR2 SYDVKM. Trimming shortened V by 4 bases and J by 0 bases, and 12 bases separated the two germline ends. The DNA for the CDR3 is TGTGCCAGCAGTTCGACAGCGGCCGACCAAGAGACCCAGTACTTC. Translation: CASSSTAADQETQYF.

This clonotype was recorded a few times. The chain recombines TRBV9 with TRBJ2-4, with no clear D. There are 12 residues in the CDR3. Germline CDR1 reads SGDLS; CDR2 reads YYNGEE. Trimming cost V 2 bases and J 7 bases, with 7 bases left between them. The CDR3 bases are TGTGCCAGCAGCGTGTCGGGCAACATTCAGTACTTC. Encoded protein: CASSVSGNIQYF.

The CDR3 nucleotides read TGCAGCGTTGGCGAGGGGAACCCAGCCCACGAGCAGTACTTC. This translates into CSVGEGNPAHEQYF. The V gene is TRBV29-1, the J gene TRBJ2-7; possibly TRBD1 or TRBD2 for D (5 bases each). V lost 4 bases and J lost 5, with 18 bases in between. CDR3 length: 14 amino acids. Germline loops: CDR1 SQVTM, CDR2 ANQGSEA.